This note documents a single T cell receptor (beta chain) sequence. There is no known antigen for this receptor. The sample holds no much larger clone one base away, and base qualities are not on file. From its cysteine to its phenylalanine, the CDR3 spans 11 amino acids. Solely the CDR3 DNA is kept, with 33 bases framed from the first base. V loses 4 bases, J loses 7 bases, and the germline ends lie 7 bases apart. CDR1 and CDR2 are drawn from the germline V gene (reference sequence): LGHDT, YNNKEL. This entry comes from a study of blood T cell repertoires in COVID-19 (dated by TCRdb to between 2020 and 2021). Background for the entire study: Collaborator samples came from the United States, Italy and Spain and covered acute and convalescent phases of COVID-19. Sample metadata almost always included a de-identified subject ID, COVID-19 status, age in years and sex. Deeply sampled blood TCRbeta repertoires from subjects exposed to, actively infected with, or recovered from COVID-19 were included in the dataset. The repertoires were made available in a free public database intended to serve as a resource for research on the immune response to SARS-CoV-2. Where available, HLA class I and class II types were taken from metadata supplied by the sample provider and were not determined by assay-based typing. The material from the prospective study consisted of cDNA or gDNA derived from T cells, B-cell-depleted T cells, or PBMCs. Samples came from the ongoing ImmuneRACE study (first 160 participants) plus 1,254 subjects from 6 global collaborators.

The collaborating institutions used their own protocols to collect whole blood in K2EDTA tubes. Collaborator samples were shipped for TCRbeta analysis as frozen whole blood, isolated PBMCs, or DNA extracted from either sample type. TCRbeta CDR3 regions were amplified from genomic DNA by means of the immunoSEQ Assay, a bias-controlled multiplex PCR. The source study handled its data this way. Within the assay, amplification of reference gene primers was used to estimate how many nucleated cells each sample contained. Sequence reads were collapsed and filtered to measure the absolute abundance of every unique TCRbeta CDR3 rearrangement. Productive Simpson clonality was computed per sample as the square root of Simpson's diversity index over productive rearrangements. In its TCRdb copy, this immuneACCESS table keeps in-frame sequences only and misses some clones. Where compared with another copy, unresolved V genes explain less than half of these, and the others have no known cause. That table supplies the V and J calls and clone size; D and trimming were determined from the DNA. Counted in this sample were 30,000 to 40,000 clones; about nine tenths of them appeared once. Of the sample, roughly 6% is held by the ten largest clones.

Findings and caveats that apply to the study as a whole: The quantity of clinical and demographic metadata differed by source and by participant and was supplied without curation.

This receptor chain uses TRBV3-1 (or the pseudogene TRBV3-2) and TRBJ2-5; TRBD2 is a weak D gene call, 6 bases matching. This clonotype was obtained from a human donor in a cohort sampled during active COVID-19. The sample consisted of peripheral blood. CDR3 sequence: CASSPGGTQYF. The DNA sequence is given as TGTGCCAGCAGCCCCGGGGGGACCCAGTACTTC.